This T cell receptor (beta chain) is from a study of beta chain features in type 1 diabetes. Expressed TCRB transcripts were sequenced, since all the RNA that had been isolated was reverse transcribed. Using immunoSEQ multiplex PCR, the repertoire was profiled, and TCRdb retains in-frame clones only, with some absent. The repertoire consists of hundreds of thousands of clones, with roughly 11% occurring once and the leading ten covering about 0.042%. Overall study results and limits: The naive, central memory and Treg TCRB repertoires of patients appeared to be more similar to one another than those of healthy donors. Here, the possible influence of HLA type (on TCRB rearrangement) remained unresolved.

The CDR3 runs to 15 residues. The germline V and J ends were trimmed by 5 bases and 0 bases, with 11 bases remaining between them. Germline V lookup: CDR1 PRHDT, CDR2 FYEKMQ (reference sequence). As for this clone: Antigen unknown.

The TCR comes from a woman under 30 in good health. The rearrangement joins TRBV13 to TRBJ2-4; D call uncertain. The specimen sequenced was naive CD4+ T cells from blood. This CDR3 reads CASSRVPLAKNIQYF. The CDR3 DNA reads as TGTGCCAGCAGCCGGGTCCCACTAGCCAAAAACATTCAGTACTTC. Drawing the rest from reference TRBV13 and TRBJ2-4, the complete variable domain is AAGVIQSPRHLIKEKRETATLKCYPIPRHDTVYWYQQGPGQDPQFLISFYEKMQSDKGSIPDRFSAQQFSDYHSELNMSSLELGDSALYFCASSRVPLAKNIQYFGAGTRLSVL.